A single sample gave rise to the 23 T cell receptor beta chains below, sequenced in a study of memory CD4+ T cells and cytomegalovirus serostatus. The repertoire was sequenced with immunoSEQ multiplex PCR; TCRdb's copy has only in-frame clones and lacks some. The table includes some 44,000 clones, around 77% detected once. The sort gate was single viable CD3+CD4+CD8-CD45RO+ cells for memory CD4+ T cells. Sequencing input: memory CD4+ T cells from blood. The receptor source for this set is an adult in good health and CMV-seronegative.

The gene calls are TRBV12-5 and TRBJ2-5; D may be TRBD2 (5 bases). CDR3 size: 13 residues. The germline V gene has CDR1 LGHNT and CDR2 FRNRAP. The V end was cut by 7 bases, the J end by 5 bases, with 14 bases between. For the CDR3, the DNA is TGTGCTAGTGCTCCCGGGGAGCGGGAGACCCAGTACTTC. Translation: CASAPGERETQYF.

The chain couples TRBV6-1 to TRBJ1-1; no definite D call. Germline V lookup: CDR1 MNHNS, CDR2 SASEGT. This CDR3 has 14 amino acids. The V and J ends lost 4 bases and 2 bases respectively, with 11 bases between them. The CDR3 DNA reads TGTGCCAGCAGTGGCTTGACCCGCAACACTGAAGCTTTCTTT. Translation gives CASSGLTRNTEAFF.

In nucleotides, the CDR3 is TGTGCCAGCAGTCCAGGGAATTCACCCCTCCACTTT. Protein sequence: CASSPGNSPLHF. The chain recombines TRBV6-5 with TRBJ1-6; maybe TRBD1 (5 bases). CDR1 is MNHEY and CDR2 is SVGAGI in the germline V gene. This CDR3 is 12 amino acids long. V lost 5 bases and J 7 bases, leaving 6 bases between the germline ends.

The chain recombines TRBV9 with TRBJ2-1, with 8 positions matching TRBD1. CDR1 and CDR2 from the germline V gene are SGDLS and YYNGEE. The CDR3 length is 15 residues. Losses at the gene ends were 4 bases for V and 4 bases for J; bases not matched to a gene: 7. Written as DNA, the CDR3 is TGTGCCAGCAGCTCAGGACAGGGTTTTTACAATGAGCAGTTCTTC. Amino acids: CASSSGQGFYNEQFF.

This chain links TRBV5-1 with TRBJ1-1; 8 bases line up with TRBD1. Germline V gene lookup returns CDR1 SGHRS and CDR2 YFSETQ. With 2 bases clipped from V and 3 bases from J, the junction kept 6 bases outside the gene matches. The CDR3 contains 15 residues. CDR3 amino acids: CASSFRAGQDTEAFF. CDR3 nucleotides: TGCGCCAGCAGCTTCCGAGCGGGACAGGACACTGAAGCTTTCTTT.

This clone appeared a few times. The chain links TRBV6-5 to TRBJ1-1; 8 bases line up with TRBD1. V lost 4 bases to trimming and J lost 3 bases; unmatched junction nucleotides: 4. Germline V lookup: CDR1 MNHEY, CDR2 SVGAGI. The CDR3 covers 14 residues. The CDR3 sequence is CASSSGGSYTEAFF. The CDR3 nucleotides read TGTGCCAGCAGTTCAGGGGGCAGTTACACTGAAGCTTTCTTT.

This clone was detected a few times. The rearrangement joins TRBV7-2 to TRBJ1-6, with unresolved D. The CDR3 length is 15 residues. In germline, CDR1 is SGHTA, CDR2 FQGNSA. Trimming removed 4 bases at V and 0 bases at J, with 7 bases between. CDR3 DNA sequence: TGTGCCAGCAGCTCGGGATCCTCCTATAATTCACCCCTCCACTTT. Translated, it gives CASSSGSSYNSPLHF.

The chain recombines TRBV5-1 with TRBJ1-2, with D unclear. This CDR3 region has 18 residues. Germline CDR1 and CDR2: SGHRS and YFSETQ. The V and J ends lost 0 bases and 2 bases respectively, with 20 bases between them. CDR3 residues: CASSLESSATLRNYGYTF. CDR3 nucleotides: TGCGCCAGCAGCTTGGAATCCTCAGCGACCTTACGAAACTATGGCTACACCTTC.

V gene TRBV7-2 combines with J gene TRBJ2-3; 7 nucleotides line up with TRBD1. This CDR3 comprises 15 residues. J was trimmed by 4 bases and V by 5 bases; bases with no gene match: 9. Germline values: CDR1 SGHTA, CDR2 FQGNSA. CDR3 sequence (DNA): TGTGCCAGCAGCCCCAACCGACAGGGTGCAGATACGCAGTATTTT. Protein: CASSPNRQGADTQYF.

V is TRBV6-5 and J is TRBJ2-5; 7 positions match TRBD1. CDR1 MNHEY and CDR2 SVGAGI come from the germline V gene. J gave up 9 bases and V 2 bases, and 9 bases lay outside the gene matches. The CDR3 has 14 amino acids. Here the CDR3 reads CASSYDRVPVAQYF. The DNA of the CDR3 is TGTGCCAGCAGTTACGACAGGGTCCCAGTGGCCCAGTACTTC.

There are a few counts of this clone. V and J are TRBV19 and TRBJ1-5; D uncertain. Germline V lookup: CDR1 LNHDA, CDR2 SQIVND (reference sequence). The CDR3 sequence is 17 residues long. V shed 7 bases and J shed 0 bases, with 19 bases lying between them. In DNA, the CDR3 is TGTGCCAGTACCAACCCTCGGGGAGGAGGTAGCAATCAGCCCCAGCATTTT. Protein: CASTNPRGGGSNQPQHF.

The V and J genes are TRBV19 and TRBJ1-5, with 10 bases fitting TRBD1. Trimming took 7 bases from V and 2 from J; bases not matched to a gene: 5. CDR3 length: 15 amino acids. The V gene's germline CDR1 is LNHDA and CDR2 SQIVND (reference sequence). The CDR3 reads CASNPGTGGNQPQHF. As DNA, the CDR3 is TGTGCCAGTAACCCCGGGACAGGGGGCAATCAGCCCCAGCATTTT.

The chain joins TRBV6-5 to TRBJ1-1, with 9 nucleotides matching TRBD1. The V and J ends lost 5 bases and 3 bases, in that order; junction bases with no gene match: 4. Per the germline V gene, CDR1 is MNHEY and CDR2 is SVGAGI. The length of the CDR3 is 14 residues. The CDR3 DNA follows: TGTGCCAGCAGTCCGGGACAGGGATACACTGAAGCTTTCTTT. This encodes CASSPGQGYTEAFF.

The CDR3 region is CASSRLNTEAFF. The CDR3 DNA follows: TGTGCCAGCAGCCGTTTGAACACTGAAGCTTTCTTT. The V call is TRBV6-1, the J call TRBJ1-1; no clear D gene. V was cut by 6 bases and J by 0 bases, with 5 bases left in between. CDR3 length: 12 amino acids. CDR1 MNHNS and CDR2 SASEGT come from the germline V gene.

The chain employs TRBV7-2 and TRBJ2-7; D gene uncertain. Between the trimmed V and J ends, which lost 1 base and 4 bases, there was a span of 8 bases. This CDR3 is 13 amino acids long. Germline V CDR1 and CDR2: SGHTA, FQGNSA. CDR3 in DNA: TGTGCCAGCAGCTTAGTCCCCCTTTACGAGCAGTACTTC. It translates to CASSLVPLYEQYF.

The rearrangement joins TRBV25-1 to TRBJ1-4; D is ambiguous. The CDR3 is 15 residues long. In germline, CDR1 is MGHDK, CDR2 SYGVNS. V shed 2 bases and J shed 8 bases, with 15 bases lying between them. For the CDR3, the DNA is TGTGCCAGCAGTGAACGATTCTCGGCGGGGGAAAAACTGTTTTTT. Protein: CASSERFSAGEKLFF.

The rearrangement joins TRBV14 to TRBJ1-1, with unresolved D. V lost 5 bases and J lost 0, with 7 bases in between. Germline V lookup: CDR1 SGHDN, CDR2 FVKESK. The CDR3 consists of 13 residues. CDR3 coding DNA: TGTGCCAGCAGCGTGGAGGTGAACACTGAAGCTTTCTTT. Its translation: CASSVEVNTEAFF.

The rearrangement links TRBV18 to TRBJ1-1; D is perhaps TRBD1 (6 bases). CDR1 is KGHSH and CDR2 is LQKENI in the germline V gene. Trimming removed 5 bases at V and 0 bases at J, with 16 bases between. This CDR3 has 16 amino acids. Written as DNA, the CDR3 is TGTGCCAGCTCATCGGGTGGGGGACACATGAACACTGAAGCTTTCTTT. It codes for CASSSGGGHMNTEAFF. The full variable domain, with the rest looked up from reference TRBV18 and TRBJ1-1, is NAGVMQNPRHLVRRRGQEARLRCSPMKGHSHVYWYRQLPEEGLKFMVYLQKENIIDESGMPKERFSAEFPKEGPSILRIQQVVRGDSAAYFCASSSGGGHMNTEAFFGQGTRLTVV.

This CDR3 is CASSPSQRNVSRGETQYF. The CDR3 DNA is TGTGCCAGCAGCCCAAGTCAAAGGAACGTCAGCAGGGGTGAGACCCAGTACTTC. The genes are TRBV27 and TRBJ2-5, with D possibly TRBD1 on 6 matching bases. Germline CDR1 is MNHEY and CDR2 is SMNVEV (reference sequence). The CDR3 totals 18 residues. V shed 6 bases and J shed 5 bases, with 28 bases lying between them.

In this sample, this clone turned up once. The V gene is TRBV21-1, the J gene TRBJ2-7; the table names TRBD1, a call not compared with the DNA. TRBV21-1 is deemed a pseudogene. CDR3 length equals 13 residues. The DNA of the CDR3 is TGTGCCAGCACCCCGGGACAGGGCTACGAGCAGTACTTC. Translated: CASTPGQGYEQYF.

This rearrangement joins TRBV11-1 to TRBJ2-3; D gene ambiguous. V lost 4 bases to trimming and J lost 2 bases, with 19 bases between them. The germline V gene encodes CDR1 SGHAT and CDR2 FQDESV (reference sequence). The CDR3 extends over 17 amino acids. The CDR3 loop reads CASSSRFRPSHTDTQYF. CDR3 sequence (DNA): TGTGCCAGCAGCTCCCGGTTTCGCCCGTCACACACAGATACGCAGTATTTT.

In DNA form, the CDR3 reads TGTGCCAGCAGCCCTAAAGCGGGGGGCCCGAACACCGGGGAGCTGTTTTTT. This encodes CASSPKAGGPNTGELFF. The V call is TRBV7-8, the J call TRBJ2-2, with TRBD2 identical over 9 bases. Looked up from germline, CDR1 is SGHVS and CDR2 is FQNEAQ. After removal of 5 bases from V and 0 bases from J, the junction contained 7 bases not matched to a gene. CDR3 length: 17 amino acids.

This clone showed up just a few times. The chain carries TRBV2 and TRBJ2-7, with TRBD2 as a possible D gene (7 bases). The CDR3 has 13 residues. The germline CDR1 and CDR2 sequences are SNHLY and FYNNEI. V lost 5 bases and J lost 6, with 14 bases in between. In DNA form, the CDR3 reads TGTGCCAGCAGTCAAGAAAGGGGGGGCGAGCAGTACTTC. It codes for CASSQERGGEQYF. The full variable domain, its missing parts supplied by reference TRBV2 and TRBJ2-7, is EPEVTQTPSHQVTQMGQEVILRCVPISNHLYFYWYRQILGQKVEFLVSFYNNEISEKSEIFDDQFSVERPDGSNFTLKIRSTKLEDSAMYFCASSQERGGEQYFGPGTRLTVT.